What follows is one T cell receptor (beta chain) and its context. This entry comes from a study of blood T cell repertoires in COVID-19. Study-wide context: From the United States, Italy and Spain came samples of acute and convalescent COVID-19. T cells, B-cell-depleted T cells, or PBMCs supplied cDNA or gDNA.

Methods used by the authors: Estimates of nucleated cell counts were drawn from the amplification of reference gene primers. Clones were read by immunoSEQ multiplex PCR, and TCRdb kept only the in-frame ones, dropping some. For V, J and clone size, that table is used; D and trimming come from the DNA. The sample comprises fewer than 350,000 clones, 90% of which are singletons, and roughly 1.5% rests with the top ten. Cohorts were based on clinical histories the participants reported. The length of the CDR3 is 15 residues. V was pared by 2 bases and J by 6 bases, with 7 bases of the junction left unmatched. Germline V gene lookup returns CDR1 LGHDT and CDR2 YNNKEL (reference sequence).

The sequence was collected from a woman aged 18 to 35 with acute COVID-19. This chain links TRBV3-1 (or the pseudogene TRBV3-2) with TRBJ2-1; the match to TRBD2 covers 7 bases. The sequencing input was PBMCs or T cells enriched from blood (not recorded which). The CDR3 region has the DNA TGTGCCAGCAGCCAACAGGGACTAAGGAGCAATGAGCAGTTCTTC. It translates to CASSQQGLRSNEQFF.